Listed below are T cell receptor beta chains from one sample, sequenced in a study of regulatory T cells in long-lasting Graves disease. TCRdb re-analysed the multiplex PCR reads in MiXCR, keeping a single row per CDR3 protein. In the table there are 360,000 or so distinct CDR3 sequences, 16% of which are singletons. The same data also went into a second study, on T cells in Graves' hyperthyroidism and ophthalmopathy.

Here the sequenced sample was peripheral blood mononuclear cells (PBMCs), taken at new diagnosis, from a patient treated with antithyroid drugs. These TCRs come from a middle-aged man with Graves disease. CDR3s include the opening cysteine and the closing phenylalanine or tryptophan. A D gene is named only where the DNA matches it firmly. Only some rows state a clone size, as once, few, many or a class for expanded clones.

D	V	size	length	J	DNA	CDR3
-	TRBV4-1	few	16	TRBJ2-2	TGCGCCAGCAGCCAAGAAATTAGGGGGTATGGCGGGGAGCTGTTTTTT	CASSQEIRGYGGELFF
TRBD2	TRBV27	many	15	TRBJ2-7	TGTGCCAGCAGTTTGGGCGGGGGGGGGACCTACGAGCAGTACTTC	CASSLGGGGTYEQYF
-	TRBV6-5	many	15	TRBJ1-1	TGTGCCAGCAGTTATGGGGGGCGACCGAACACTGAAGCTTTCTTT	CASSYGGRPNTEAFF
TRBD1	TRBV4-3	few	16	TRBJ2-2	TGCGCCAGCAGCCAAGATCCCCGCAGGGGGCAAGGGGAGCTGTTTTTT	CASSQDPRRGQGELFF
TRBD1	TRBV12-3/TRBV12-4	many	14	TRBJ1-1	TGTGCCAGCAGTTCCCTTGCAGGGGGCACTGAAGCTTTCTTT	CASSSLAGGTEAFF
TRBD2	TRBV6-1	many	17	TRBJ2-5	TGTGCCAGCATGACCCGGAGAGCGGGGGTGTTTTTAGAGACCCAGTACTTC	CASMTRRAGVFLETQYF
-	TRBV2	many	13	TRBJ1-6	TGTGCCAGCAGAAGCTTGAGGAGTTCACCCCTCCACTTT	CASRSLRSSPLHF
TRBD1	TRBV6-5	many	15	TRBJ1-2	TGTGCCAGCAGTTACCGGGACAGGGCAGACTATGGCTACACCTTC	CASSYRDRADYGYTF
-	TRBV2	many	15	TRBJ2-5	TGTGCCAGCAGTGAAGCGCTTGGGCGAGGGGAGACCCAGTACTTC	CASSEALGRGETQYF
-	TRBV6-2/TRBV6-3	many	13	TRBJ1-5	TGTGCCAGCAGCCAGCGAGGCAATCAGCCCCAGCATTTT	CASSQRGNQPQHF
-	TRBV20-1	many	14	TRBJ1-6	TGCAGTGCTCAGGACACTTCCTATAATTCACCCCTCCACTTT	CSAQDTSYNSPLHF
-	TRBV28	medium-sized	17	TRBJ2-1	TGTGCCAGCAGTTTACCTCTTTGGCTAAGCTCCTACAATGAGCAGTTCTTC	CASSLPLWLSSYNEQFF
-	TRBV4-3	-	15	TRBJ2-7	TGCGCCAGCAGCCGTACCCGCCAGAACCCCTACGAGCAGTACTTC	CASSRTRQNPYEQYF
-	TRBV29-1	many	15	TRBJ2-1	TGCAGCGTTAACGACCCCCGCCGACGCTACAATGAGCAGTTCTTC	CSVNDPRRRYNEQFF
TRBD1	TRBV30	many	13	TRBJ2-3	TGTGCCTGGACCCTTCGACAGGGGAATACGCAGTATTTT	CAWTLRQGNTQYF
TRBD1	TRBV6-1	many	13	TRBJ1-5	TGTGCCAGCAGCTTGGGACAGGGGGCGAAGCAGCATTTT	CASSLGQGAKQHF
-	TRBV12-5	few	15	TRBJ2-2	TGTGCTAGTGGTTTGGATACGTTGGCCACCGGGGAGCTGTTTTTT	CASGLDTLATGELFF
-	TRBV20-1	many	13	TRBJ2-7	TGCAGTGCTAGCGTCCTAGCTTCTGGTGAGCAGTACTTC	CSASVLASGEQYF
-	TRBV14	-	14	TRBJ2-2	TGTGCCAGCAAGGAGGGGGTCAACACCGGGGAGCTGTTTTTT	CASKEGVNTGELFF
TRBD2	TRBV19	-	15	TRBJ2-1	TGTGCCAGTAGTATGGGACTACAGGCCTACAATGAGCAGTTCTTC	CASSMGLQAYNEQFF